Listed below are T cell receptor beta chains from one sample, sequenced in a study of CD8+ T cells in alopecia areata. The table came from immunoSEQ multiplex PCR; TCRdb's copy has only in-frame clones and leaves some out. Here the sample spans approximately 180,000 clones, around 71% being singletons. Source: CD8+ T cells sorted from blood, taken at week 0. These receptors all stem from a human donor with alopecia areata. Both conserved end residues are part of each CDR3. A D gene is named only where the DNA matches it firmly. A row's size may be missing; if present it is once, few, many or a size class.

d_gene	v_gene	abundance	j_gene	CDR3nt	CDR3aa
TRBD1	TRBV9	-	TRBJ1-1	TGTGCCAGCAGCGTAGGGGACAGGGGAACTGAAGCTTTCTTT	CASSVGDRGTEAFF
TRBD2	TRBV30	few	TRBJ2-3	TGTGCCTGGAGTTGGGACTACACAGATACGCAGTATTTT	CAWSWDYTDTQYF
TRBD2	TRBV10-3	-	TRBJ2-3	TGTGCCATCAGTGAGAGTGCGGGGGGGATCTCCGATACGCAGTATTTT	CAISESAGGISDTQYF
-	TRBV4-2	-	TRBJ2-5	TGTGCCAGCAGCCAAGAGGCAGGGGACCCCGAAGAGACCCAGTACTTC	CASSQEAGDPEETQYF
-	TRBV27	-	TRBJ2-7	TGTGCCAGCGGATACGAGCAGTACTTC	CASGYEQYF
TRBD1	TRBV13	-	TRBJ1-4	TGTGCCAGCAGCTTGGGGACAGGCTATGAAAAACTGTTTTTT	CASSLGTGYEKLFF
-	TRBV4-1	-	TRBJ1-6	TGCGCCAGCAGCCCCGAGGACAGTCTAAATTCACCCCTCCACTTT	CASSPEDSLNSPLHF
-	TRBV6-1	-	TRBJ1-1	TGTGCCAGCAGTGTGTGGCAGGGCCTCGAGGGGACTGAAGCTTTCTTT	CASSVWQGLEGTEAFF
-	TRBV15	-	TRBJ2-5	TGTGCCACCAGCCCCTACCGGGAACAAGAGACCCAGTACTTC	CATSPYREQETQYF
-	TRBV7-8	-	TRBJ2-6	TGTGCCAGCAGCCGACCCGGGGGCTCTGGGGCCAACGTCCTGACTTTC	CASSRPGGSGANVLTF
-	TRBV25-1	-	TRBJ2-7	TGTGCCAGACCGGACAGAAACTACGAGCAGTACTTC	CARPDRNYEQYF